This TCR beta chain comes out of a study of blood T cell repertoires in COVID-19. The wider study: COVID-19 samples, acute and convalescent, were from the United States, Italy and Spain.

Trimming took off 1 base at V and 6 bases at J, with 10 bases between the two ends. Germline CDR1 LGHDT, CDR2 YNNKEL (reference sequence). The CDR3 sequence is 15 residues long. Per the original data handling: The assay estimated nucleated cells by amplifying reference gene primers. Clones were read by immunoSEQ multiplex PCR, and TCRdb kept only the in-frame ones, dropping some. Clonal size and the V and J genes are those of that table, whereas D and trimming came from the DNA. The sample has hundreds of thousands of clones, 85% to 90% seen once. Notes on this clone: The same CDR3 is also encoded by other DNA sequences in this sample.

This TCR derives from a man in his sixties with acute or convalescent COVID-19. The material sequenced was peripheral blood. The chain joins TRBV3-1 (or the pseudogene TRBV3-2) to TRBJ1-6; perhaps TRBD1 as D (6 bases). The CDR3 sequence is CASSQGRGSNSPLHF. In DNA form, the CDR3 reads TGTGCCAGCAGCCAAGGCAGGGGATCTAATTCACCCCTCCACTTT.